One sample yielded the 7 T cell receptor beta chains listed below, sequenced in a study of graft-versus-host responses after intestinal transplantation. The method was immunoSEQ multiplex PCR; TCRdb's version includes in-frame clones alone and lacks a portion of them. The sample holds over 65,000 clones, approximately 89% seen once. The antigens for these receptors are not known. The sample was unstimulated CD8+ T cells sorted from spleen or lymph node cells, taken before transplant. Every receptor here comes from a human donor who was the organ donor for an intestinal transplant.

The rearrangement links TRBV19 to TRBJ2-1; D gene ambiguous. The CDR3 consists of 16 residues. V was clipped by 0 bases and J by 2 bases, with 11 bases between them. Germline lookup yields CDR1 LNHDA and CDR2 SQIVND (reference sequence). The CDR3 region is CASSIDHGTAYNEQFF. The CDR3 DNA is TGTGCCAGTAGTATAGATCACGGTACTGCCTACAATGAGCAGTTCTTC. The full variable domain, its missing parts supplied by reference TRBV19 and TRBJ2-1, is DGGITQSPKYLFRKEGQNVTLSCEQNLNHDAMYWYRQDPGQGLRLIYYSQIVNDFQKGDIAEGYSVSREKKESFPLTVTSAQKNPTAFYLCASSIDHGTAYNEQFFGPGTRLTVL.

The chain links TRBV2 to TRBJ2-5; 8 nucleotides match TRBD2. Germline V gene data show CDR1 as SNHLY and CDR2 as FYNNEI. J was trimmed by 4 bases and V by 3 bases; bases with no gene match: 10. CDR3 size: 16 residues. The CDR3 loop reads CASSDRQRGLGETQYF. For the CDR3, the DNA is TGTGCCAGCAGTGACCGCCAGCGGGGGCTGGGAGAGACCCAGTACTTC.

Details on this clone: Other nucleotide sequences in the sample specify the same CDR3. The chain carries TRBV13 and TRBJ1-5; TRBD1 might be the D (5 bases). Germline lookup yields CDR1 PRHDT and CDR2 FYEKMQ (reference sequence). Trimming pared 2 bases from V and 4 bases from J, leaving 21 bases between. The CDR3 runs to 18 residues. CDR3 residues: CASSLLAPQGVGNQPQHF. Here the CDR3 DNA reads TGTGCCAGCAGCTTATTAGCCCCACAAGGGGTAGGTAATCAGCCCCAGCATTTT.

V usage is TRBV19 and J usage is TRBJ2-5; the D call may be TRBD1 or TRBD2 (6 bases each). This CDR3 comprises 15 residues. V shed 5 bases and J shed 3 bases, with 16 bases lying between them. Germline-derived CDR1 and CDR2 are LNHDA and SQIVND (reference sequence). CDR3 DNA: TGTGCCAGTAGTCTTGGTGGGGGGCCAGAAGAGACCCAGTACTTC. Amino acid sequence: CASSLGGGPEETQYF.

The V and J genes are TRBV7-9 and TRBJ2-7; a weak D match, TRBD2 (5 bases). Germline V gives CDR1 SEHNR, CDR2 FQNEAQ (reference sequence). This CDR3 contains 12 residues. V was cut by 6 bases and J by 0 bases, with 6 bases left in between. In DNA form, the CDR3 reads TGTGCCAGCAGGAGGGACTCCTACGAGCAGTACTTC. It encodes CASRRDSYEQYF.

This clone was recorded only once. V is TRBV5-5 and J is TRBJ1-4; 8 nucleotides align to TRBD1. Trimming removed 4 bases from V and 8 bases from J; junction bases left unmatched: 19. CDR1 is SGHKS and CDR2 is YYEKEE in the germline V gene (reference sequence). This CDR3 is 18 amino acids long. As DNA, the CDR3 is TGTGCCAGCAGCCGACGCCGGACATCTGGGACAGGATGGGAAAAACTGTTTTTT. It is translated as CASSRRRTSGTGWEKLFF.

The rearrangement joins TRBV6-1 to TRBJ1-5; TRBD1 is a possible D gene (6 bases). V lost 10 bases to trimming and J lost 0 bases, with 13 bases between them. The CDR3 is made up of 14 amino acids. Germline lookup yields CDR1 MNHNS and CDR2 SASEGT. The CDR3 spells CAIHREYSNQPQHF. CDR3 in DNA: TGTGCCATCCACAGGGAATATAGCAATCAGCCCCAGCATTTT.